The T cell receptor beta chain described here comes from a study of CD8+ T cells in alopecia areata. On this clone: Genes here carry mouse names. The missing CDR3 end, 4 residues past where the read stops, is filled in from the germline J gene. Other DNA sequences in this specimen translate into the identical CDR3.

Cells that came from pooled cutaneous lymph nodes were sorted using CD4, CD8alpha, NKG2D, NKG2ACE and other markers. RNA extraction was followed by reverse transcription into cDNA, which acted as the sequencing template. Some clones are missing from TCRdb's copy, which holds only in-frame ones; the method was immunoSEQ multiplex PCR. Recorded here are about 270,000 clones, with no singletons, and the ten leading clones hold roughly 1.2%. CDR3 length: 14 residues. Germline V gene sequence: CDR1 FNHDT, CDR2 SITEND (reference sequence). Sequencing was done on a sample of CD4+ T cells sorted from a lymph node. This chain links TRBV19 with TRBJ2-5, with 11 bases lining up with TRBD1. The TCR comes from a C3H/HeJ mouse with alopecia areata. These mice share the MHC haplotype H2-k. CDR3 in amino acids: CASSPGTGGDTQYF. The covered CDR3 bases are TGTGCCAGCAGCCCGGGGACAGGGGGAGAC.